The 11 T cell receptor beta chains listed next were all sequenced from one sample in a study of T-cell memory formation after mild COVID-19. Using its own MiXCR run on the 5' RACE reads, TCRdb lists one record per CDR3 protein. The sample has about 470,000 distinct CDR3 sequences, around 27% seen once. Sample: PBMCs or a T cell subset sorted from them (not recorded which). The origin of the receptors is an adult woman who had mild COVID-19 (a few samples of this study predate the infection). Cell type and time point are not known.

This clonotype was observed a handful of times. The chain links TRBV7-7 to TRBJ2-5, with D perhaps TRBD2 (7 bases). The ends were cut back, 2 bases at V and 4 bases at J, with 17 bases in the middle. This CDR3 spans 16 amino acids. From germline, CDR1 is SSHAT and CDR2 FNYEAQ (reference sequence). The CDR3 bases are TGTGCCAGCAGCTTATATTGGGGGGGGCCGGCAGAGACCCAGTACTTC. It specifies CASSLYWGGPAETQYF.

The table lists this clonotype with a few counts. Here the CDR3 DNA reads TGTGCCAGCAGCCAAGAGATGGACAGGGGGACGGAGACCCAGTACTTC. This translates into CASSQEMDRGTETQYF. This chain joins TRBV4-2 and TRBJ2-5; 10 bases are a match to TRBD1. This CDR3 spans 16 amino acids. Germline loops: CDR1 LGHNA, CDR2 YNFKEQ. After removal of 0 bases from V and 5 bases from J, the junction contained 6 bases not matched to a gene.

In this sample, this clonotype turned up a few times. One end of the junction is discordant with germline, which a read error may explain. V and J are TRBV6-1 and TRBJ2-3; TRBD1 is a possible D gene (5 bases). CDR1 and CDR2 (germline): MNHNS, SASEGT. The CDR3 contains 13 residues. Written as DNA, the CDR3 is TGTGCCAGCAGTGAGTCCCCTGGGGCCTATGTGGTTTTT. It is translated as CASSESPGAYVVF.

The gene calls are TRBV7-2 and TRBJ2-5; 10 nucleotides agree with TRBD2. J lost 5 bases, V lost 5 bases, and 11 bases had no gene match. The CDR3 is 16 residues long. From germline, CDR1 is SGHTA and CDR2 FQGNSA. The CDR3 sequence: CASSPGLAARGETQYF. The CDR3 DNA follows: TGTGCCAGCAGCCCCGGACTAGCGGCAAGGGGGGAGACCCAGTACTTC. Full variable domain (rest looked up from reference TRBV7-2 and TRBJ2-5): GAGVSQSPSNKVTEKGKDVELRCDPISGHTALYWYRQSLGQGLEFLIYFQGNSAPDKSGLPSDRFSAERTGGSVSTLTIQRTQQEDSAVYLCASSPGLAARGETQYFGPGTRLLVL.

The gene calls are TRBV27 and TRBJ1-1; the D gene is possibly TRBD1 (6 bases). The CDR3 sequence is 17 residues long. Trimming stripped 0 bases from V and 0 bases from J, with 14 bases between. Germline V lookup: CDR1 MNHEY, CDR2 SMNVEV (reference sequence). The CDR3 nucleotides are TGTGCCAGCAGTTTATCGTCTCAGGGGAGTATGAACACTGAAGCTTTCTTT. This translates into CASSLSSQGSMNTEAFF.

In its sample, this clonotype was seen a few times. This chain joins TRBV20-1 and TRBJ2-3; D is perhaps TRBD1 (5 bases). This CDR3 is built from 16 residues. From germline, CDR1 is DFQATT and CDR2 SNEGSKA (reference sequence). The CDR3 sequence is CSALDGSGAALDTQYF. CDR3 DNA sequence: TGCAGCGCTCTAGATGGGTCTGGGGCGGCCTTAGATACGCAGTATTTT.

The rearrangement uses TRBV5-6 and TRBJ2-1; D possibly corresponds to TRBD1 (6 bases). V gave up 6 bases and J gave up 5 bases, with 6 bases separating them. The CDR3 has 11 amino acids. Germline assignment: CDR1 SGHDT and CDR2 YYEEEE. Here the CDR3 DNA reads TGTGCCAGCACAGGGGACAATGAGCAGTTCTTC. This translates into CASTGDNEQFF. Looking up the rest from reference TRBV5-6 and TRBJ2-1 gives the full variable domain: DAGVTQSPTHLIKTRGQQVTLRCSPKSGHDTVSWYQQALGQGPQFIFQYYEEEERQRGNFPDRFSGHQFPNYSSELNVNALLLGDSALYLCASTGDNEQFFGPGTRLTVL.

This clonotype was seen many times. The V gene is TRBV4-3, the J gene TRBJ2-2, with D perhaps TRBD2 (6 bases). Per germline, CDR1 LGHNA and CDR2 YSLEER. V was trimmed by 1 base and J by 2 bases, leaving 11 bases between them. The CDR3 totals 16 residues. The CDR3, as DNA: TGCGCCAGCAGCCAAGGACGGGACTTCAACACCGGGGAGCTGTTTTTT. It translates to CASSQGRDFNTGELFF.

The chain uses TRBV20-1 and TRBJ2-5; 15 positions agree with TRBD2. CDR3 length: 21 residues. V shed 0 bases and J 3 bases; nucleotides not matched to a gene: 17. Looked up from germline, CDR1 is DFQATT and CDR2 is SNEGSKA (reference sequence). The CDR3 nucleotides read TGCAGTGCTAGAGAGATAACTGGACTAGCGGGAGGGGCTTACCCAAAAGAGACCCAGTACTTC. Amino acids: CSAREITGLAGGAYPKETQYF.

This clonotype was found a few times. This rearrangement joins TRBV10-3 to TRBJ2-7; TRBD2 matches 8 bases. With 0 bases clipped from V and 4 bases from J, the junction kept 5 bases outside the gene matches. The CDR3 has 15 amino acids. Germline lookup yields CDR1 ENHRY and CDR2 SYGVKD. DNA of the CDR3: TGTGCCATCAGTGAGTCGGTCAGCGGGGGTTACGAGCAGTACTTC. Its translation is CAISESVSGGYEQYF.

The CDR3 here is CASSQESGRGTEAFF. The CDR3, as DNA: TGCGCCAGCAGCCAAGAGTCTGGAAGGGGGACTGAAGCTTTCTTT. The V call is TRBV4-1, the J call TRBJ1-1; the D gene is possibly TRBD1 (6 bases). V lost 0 bases and J 5 bases, leaving 13 bases between the germline ends. The CDR3 runs 15 residues. In germline, CDR1 is MGHRA, CDR2 YSYEKL.